The 28 T cell receptor beta chains below come from one sample, sequenced in a study of cytomegalovirus exposure and HLA in healthy donors. Researchers ran the PCR with 60 Vbeta and 13 Jbeta primers. Produced via immunoSEQ multiplex PCR; TCRdb's table is partial and in-frame only. In the table there are around 140,000 clones, about 81% of which are singletons. The sample was PBMCs. Every receptor here comes from a woman aged 50 to 60 in good health and CMV-seropositive.

The chain carries TRBV6-4 and TRBJ2-3, with 13 positions matching TRBD2. The V gene end was trimmed by 2 bases and the J gene end by 4 bases; junction bases not matched to a gene: 0. Germline values: CDR1 MRHNA, CDR2 SNTAGT. The CDR3 has 15 amino acids. The CDR3 sequence: CASSDTSGGADTQYF. The CDR3 nucleotides read TGTGCCAGCAGTGACACTAGCGGGGGGGCAGATACGCAGTATTTT.

The J gene is TRBJ1-2, the V gene TRBV5-6, with D perhaps TRBD1 (5 bases). The CDR3 extends over 14 amino acids. CDR1 is SGHDT, CDR2 YYEEEE, per germline. Between the trimmed V and J ends, which lost 2 bases and 6 bases, there was a span of 14 bases. For the CDR3, the DNA is TGTGCCAGCAGCTTCCAGGGCGGCGCGAATGGCTACACCTTC. It codes for CASSFQGGANGYTF.

The chain uses TRBV4-3 and TRBJ1-6, with D hard to call. CDR1 and CDR2 from the germline V gene are LGHNA and YSLEER. This CDR3 contains 16 residues. Trimming cost V 0 bases and J 5 bases, with 11 bases left between them. CDR3 sequence: CASSQDPGNDNSPLHF. The DNA for the CDR3 is TGCGCCAGCAGCCAAGATCCCGGTAACGATAATTCACCCCTCCACTTT.

The chain carries TRBV6-1 and TRBJ2-7; 7 bases agree with TRBD1. Germline-derived CDR1 and CDR2 are MNHNS and SASEGT. Losses at the gene ends were 6 bases for V and 1 base for J; bases not matched to a gene: 6. The CDR3 is 14 residues long. The DNA for the CDR3 is TGTGCCAGCAGAAATCCGGGACAGTCCTACGAGCAGTACTTC. Protein sequence: CASRNPGQSYEQYF.

The chain recombines TRBV6-6 with TRBJ2-1, with D tentatively TRBD2 (6 bases). The CDR3 is 15 residues long. V dropped 6 bases and J dropped 7 bases, with 19 bases sitting between them. Germline V gene sequence: CDR1 MNHNY, CDR2 SVGAGI (reference sequence). CDR3 sequence reads: CASRGLAGSMNEQFF. CDR3 coding DNA: TGTGCCAGCAGGGGCCTTGCGGGGTCAATGAATGAGCAGTTCTTC.

The V gene is TRBV30, the J gene TRBJ1-6, with a tentative D call TRBD1 (5 bases). CDR1 is GTSNPN and CDR2 is SVGIG in the germline V gene (reference sequence). The CDR3 contains 13 residues. V was trimmed by 5 bases and J by 3 bases, leaving 8 bases between them. The CDR3 DNA reads TGTGCCTGGTCGACAGACTATAATTCACCCCTCCACTTT. Its translation is CAWSTDYNSPLHF. Using reference TRBV30 and TRBJ1-6 for the parts outside the CDR3, the full variable domain is SQTIHQWPATLVQPVGSPLSLECTVEGTSNPNLYWYRQAAGRGLQLLFYSVGIGQISSEVPQNLSASRPQDRQFILSSKKLLLSDSGFYLCAWSTDYNSPLHFGNGTRLTVT.

This chain links TRBV6-6 with TRBJ2-2; D remains unclear. V lost 5 bases, J lost 2 bases, and 12 bases lay in between. Per the germline V gene, CDR1 is MNHNY and CDR2 is SVGAGI (reference sequence). The CDR3 is made up of 15 amino acids. For the CDR3, the DNA is TGTGCCAGCAGTCCTCGGTCCTATAACACCGGGGAGCTGTTTTTT. As protein: CASSPRSYNTGELFF.

The rearrangement uses TRBV4-2 and TRBJ2-5; 9 bases align to TRBD2. The CDR3 covers 16 residues. With V trimmed by 1 base and J by 5 bases, 8 bases remained unmatched. Germline CDR1 is LGHNA and CDR2 is YNFKEQ. The CDR3 DNA is TGTGCCAGCAGCCAAGGTCATAGCGGGAGAGGGGAGACCCAGTACTTC. Its translation is CASSQGHSGRGETQYF.

The rearrangement links TRBV5-4 to TRBJ2-2, with 8 bases identical to TRBD2. V shed 4 bases and J 0 bases; nucleotides not matched to a gene: 5. This CDR3 is built from 16 residues. Germline CDR1 reads SGHNT; CDR2 reads YYREEE (reference sequence). This chain's CDR3 is CASSLSGGSNTGELFF. The CDR3, as DNA: TGTGCCAGCAGCCTCAGCGGGGGATCGAACACCGGGGAGCTGTTTTTT.

The chain combines TRBV7-2 with TRBJ2-6, with D unclear. V gave up 2 bases and J gave up 4 bases, with 12 bases separating them. Germline CDR1 reads SGHTA; CDR2 reads FQGNSA. This CDR3 has 16 amino acids. The CDR3 nucleotides read TGTGCCAGCAGCTTAATCGGCAGGATCGGGGCCAACGTCCTGACTTTC. As protein: CASSLIGRIGANVLTF.

The chain joins TRBV18 to TRBJ2-1; D perhaps matches TRBD2 (6 bases). V was pared by 1 base and J by 3 bases, with 16 bases between. Per germline, CDR1 KGHSH and CDR2 LQKENI. The CDR3 sequence is 17 residues long. The CDR3 DNA is TGTGCCAGCTCACCACGTCGTCGGCGGGACTTCTACAATGAGCAGTTCTTC. This translates into CASSPRRRRDFYNEQFF.

The chain combines TRBV30 with TRBJ1-1; 7 bases match TRBD1. Germline assignment: CDR1 GTSNPN and CDR2 SVGIG (reference sequence). The V gene end was trimmed by 4 bases and the J gene end by 3 bases; junction bases not matched to a gene: 8. The CDR3 runs to 14 residues. The CDR3 loop reads CAWTRETGYTEAFF. Written as DNA, the CDR3 is TGTGCCTGGACCCGAGAGACAGGGTACACTGAAGCTTTCTTT.

As DNA, the CDR3 is TGTGCCAGTAATTTGTGGGGGGATCAGCCCCAGCATTTT. Its protein is CASNLWGDQPQHF. The chain links TRBV19 to TRBJ1-5; D may be TRBD1 (5 bases). The CDR3 sequence is 13 residues long. V lost 7 bases and J lost 5, with 12 bases in between. Germline V gene lookup returns CDR1 LNHDA and CDR2 SQIVND (reference sequence).

The chain employs TRBV19 and TRBJ2-7; 12 bases agree with TRBD1. The germline V gene has CDR1 LNHDA and CDR2 SQIVND (reference sequence). The CDR3 extends over 15 amino acids. With 5 bases clipped from V and 5 bases from J, the junction kept 7 bases outside the gene matches. For the CDR3, the DNA is TGTGCCAGTAGTGTAACCGGGACAGGGGGCAACGAGCAGTACTTC. Protein: CASSVTGTGGNEQYF.

V and J are TRBV7-6 and TRBJ2-4; perhaps TRBD2 as D (5 bases). The ends were cut back, 1 base at V and 5 bases at J, with 9 bases in the middle. This CDR3 spans 14 amino acids. Germline V gene data show CDR1 as SGHVS and CDR2 as FNYEAQ. The CDR3, as DNA: TGTGCCAGCAGCTTAGGGGGAGACGAAAACATTCAGTACTTC. It codes for CASSLGGDENIQYF.

This clone came up a few times. V and J are TRBV6-1 and TRBJ2-1, with D possibly being TRBD1 (5 bases). Trimming removed 4 bases from V and 5 bases from J, with 9 bases in between. The CDR3 contains 13 residues. In germline, CDR1 is MNHNS, CDR2 SASEGT. The CDR3 spells CASSAQVHNEQFF. CDR3 nucleotide sequence: TGTGCCAGCAGTGCACAGGTGCACAATGAGCAGTTCTTC.

This clone was seen only once. This chain uses TRBV2 with TRBJ2-7; TRBD1 is a possible D gene (5 bases). The germline CDR1 and CDR2 sequences are SNHLY and FYNNEI. With 6 bases removed from V and 4 bases from J, the gap between germline ends came to 13 bases. This CDR3 region has 13 residues. The DNA for the CDR3 is TGTGCCAGCAGAGGGGTAGGGCTTTACGAGCAGTACTTC. Encoded protein: CASRGVGLYEQYF.

The chain carries TRBV28 and TRBJ2-7; D may be TRBD2 (5 bases). CDR3 length equals 10 residues. Germline CDR1 reads MDHEN; CDR2 reads SYDVKM. Trimming pared 11 bases from V and 3 bases from J, leaving 8 bases between. This chain's CDR3 is CAARGYEQYF. CDR3 DNA sequence: TGTGCCGCTCGGGGCTACGAGCAGTACTTC.

The CDR3 sequence is CASSITLGSYNEQFF. The CDR3, as DNA: TGTGCCAGCAGCATCACACTAGGGTCCTACAATGAGCAGTTCTTC. This rearrangement joins TRBV7-9 to TRBJ2-1, with D perhaps TRBD2 (5 bases). The CDR3 has 15 amino acids. CDR1 is SEHNR, CDR2 FQNEAQ, per germline (reference sequence). Trimming took 5 bases from V and 1 from J, leaving 12 bases between them.

This sequence joins TRBV7-3 and TRBJ2-1; 13 nucleotides line up with TRBD2. Germline V gene lookup returns CDR1 SGHTA and CDR2 FQGTGA. V shed 0 bases and J 4 bases; nucleotides not matched to a gene: 3. The CDR3 consists of 17 residues. CDR3 in amino acids: CASSLTRTSGSYNEQFF. In DNA, the CDR3 is TGTGCCAGCAGCTTAACCAGGACTAGCGGGAGTTACAATGAGCAGTTCTTC.

V and J are TRBV5-6 and TRBJ1-5, with D hard to call. Looked up from germline, CDR1 is SGHDT and CDR2 is YYEEEE. The CDR3 is 15 residues long. Between the trimmed V and J ends, which lost 4 bases and 5 bases, there was a span of 16 bases. Here the CDR3 DNA reads TGTGCCAGCAGCCCGCGCGGTTTCGGAGATCAGCCCCAGCATTTT. This sequence encodes CASSPRGFGDQPQHF. The variable domain in full, completed from reference TRBV5-6 and TRBJ1-5, reads DAGVTQSPTHLIKTRGQQVTLRCSPKSGHDTVSWYQQALGQGPQFIFQYYEEEERQRGNFPDRFSGHQFPNYSSELNVNALLLGDSALYLCASSPRGFGDQPQHFGDGTRLSIL.

The chain uses TRBV5-6 and TRBJ1-5; 10 bases map to TRBD1. The CDR3 is 15 residues long. V was clipped by 3 bases and J by 3 bases; unmatched bases: 3. Germline assignment: CDR1 SGHDT and CDR2 YYEEEE. The CDR3 DNA follows: TGTGCCAGCAGCTCCGGGACAGGGGCCAATCAGCCCCAGCATTTT. This sequence encodes CASSSGTGANQPQHF.

This clone was observed a few times. The chain recombines TRBV7-2 with TRBJ1-2; tentative D call: TRBD1 (6 bases). The germline V gene encodes CDR1 SGHTA and CDR2 FQGNSA. Trimming left V 5 bases short and J 6 bases short, with 19 bases between. CDR3 size: 15 residues. In DNA, the CDR3 is TGTGCCAGCAGCGAAGGGCCCGCCAGGGGCCATGGCTACACCTTC. This sequence encodes CASSEGPARGHGYTF.

The chain combines TRBV28 with TRBJ2-5, with 7 bases identical to TRBD1. This CDR3 spans 14 amino acids. V gave up 2 bases and J gave up 7 bases; unmatched junction bases: 7. Germline values: CDR1 MDHEN, CDR2 SYDVKM. The CDR3 region has the DNA TGTGCCAGCAGTTTAACACAGGGGTATGGGACCCAGTACTTC. Its translation: CASSLTQGYGTQYF.

The chain couples TRBV5-4 to TRBJ1-6; perhaps TRBD1 as D (5 bases). V was shortened by 3 bases and J by 3 bases, with 13 bases between the two germline ends. Germline V gene data show CDR1 as SGHNT and CDR2 as YYREEE (reference sequence). The CDR3 consists of 16 residues. CDR3 DNA: TGTGCCAGCAGCTCAGGGTCGGACGGCTATAATTCACCCCTCCACTTT. This sequence encodes CASSSGSDGYNSPLHF. Filled out from reference TRBV5-4 and TRBJ1-6, the complete variable domain reads ETGVTQSPTHLIKTRGQQVTLRCSSQSGHNTVSWYQQALGQGPQFIFQYYREEENGRGNFPPRFSGLQFPNYSSELNVNALELDDSALYLCASSSGSDGYNSPLHFGNGTRLTVT.

This clone was observed a handful of times. This chain links TRBV5-1 with TRBJ1-1; no definite D call. This CDR3 comprises 16 residues. CDR1 and CDR2 (germline): SGHRS, YFSETQ. Trimming left V 4 bases short and J 6 bases short, with 22 bases between. The CDR3 bases are TGCGCCAGCAGCGCCATGACTAGCGGACTGGGTTCTGAAGCTTTCTTT. Amino acids: CASSAMTSGLGSEAFF.

V and J are TRBV15 and TRBJ1-5, with D unclear. The V and J ends lost 2 bases and 5 bases respectively, with 13 bases between them. Germline-derived CDR1 and CDR2 are LNHNV and YYDKDF (reference sequence). The length of the CDR3 is 15 residues. CDR3 in amino acids: CATSRSNTHYQPQHF. The CDR3, as DNA: TGTGCCACCAGCAGATCCAACACACATTATCAGCCCCAGCATTTT.

A single count supports this clone. The CDR3, as DNA: TGTGCCTGGAGCCGCGACCGGGACAGGGATAATGAAAAACTGTTTTTT. It is translated as CAWSRDRDRDNEKLFF. V and J are TRBV30 and TRBJ1-4; the match to TRBD1 covers 9 bases. Germline CDR1 and CDR2: GTSNPN and SVGIG (reference sequence). After removal of 3 bases from V and 4 bases from J, the junction contained 9 bases not matched to a gene. This CDR3 region has 16 residues.